The 25 T cell receptor beta chains below come from one sample, sequenced in a study of tumor-infiltrating lymphocytes in oesophageal squamous cell carcinoma. TCRdb recomputed calls from the PCR reads with MiXCR, one row per CDR3 protein. The sample has 9,500 or so distinct CDR3 sequences, about 54% seen once. Sequenced sample: esophageal tumor tissue. The receptor set was obtained from a female donor with esophageal squamous cell carcinoma.

This clonotype was seen just once. The CDR3 end shows no conserved phenylalanine or tryptophan, and so a read error is likely. The DNA is left out, because the CDR3 cannot be placed on it with certainty; the CDR3 is given as TCRdb lists it. The chain couples TRBV6-6 to TRBJ2-6. CDR1 MNHNY and CDR2 SVGAGI come from the germline V gene (reference sequence). The CDR3 is 8 amino acids in total, end residues counted. The CDR3 region is CASSYSKS.

The chain uses TRBV6-6 and TRBJ2-3, with a weak D call TRBD1 (5 bases). The J call is doubtful: the DNA matches TRBJ2-1 better. CDR1 MNHNY and CDR2 SVGAGI come from the germline V gene (reference sequence). The CDR3 totals 14 residues. The CDR3 coding sequence is TGTGCCAGCAGTTACTCGCCGACAGTAGTAGAGCAGTTCTTC. Translating gives CASSYSPTVVEQFF.

Details on this clonotype: Compared with germline, one end of the junction differs, possibly owing to a read error. V usage is TRBV7-6 and J usage is TRBJ1-1; D is perhaps TRBD1 (6 bases). The DNA end favors TRBJ2-1, so the J call may be wrong. Germline lookup yields CDR1 SGHVS and CDR2 FNYEAQ. The CDR3 extends over 17 amino acids. CDR3 DNA: TGTGCTAGCAGCTTATCCCTAGGTGAGACAGGTTGTGATGAGCAGTTCTTC. Translating gives CASSLSLGETGCDEQFF.

The table lists this clonotype with many counts. This sequence joins TRBV7-9 and TRBJ2-1; 13 bases align to TRBD2. Germline CDR1 reads SEHNR; CDR2 reads FQNEAQ (reference sequence). J lost 9 bases, V lost 2 bases, and 10 bases had no gene match. The CDR3 has 17 amino acids. DNA for the CDR3: TGTGCCAGCAGCTTAAGAGACGGGACTAGCGGGAATGTTGAGCAGTTCTTC. Its protein product is CASSLRDGTSGNVEQFF.

The gene calls are TRBV7-2 and TRBJ2-4; 8 bases match TRBD2. CDR3 length equals 16 residues. CDR1 is SGHTA and CDR2 is FQGNSA in the germline V gene. Trimming cost V 4 bases and J 0 bases; bases outside gene matches: 5. In DNA form, the CDR3 reads TGTGCCAGCAGCTCCGGGACTAGACTAGCCAAAAACATTCAGTACTTC. This sequence encodes CASSSGTRLAKNIQYF.

On this clonotype: At one end, the junction sequence differs from germline, possibly due to a read error. V and J are TRBV7-2 and TRBJ2-1, with D perhaps being TRBD1 or TRBD2 (6 bases each). The CDR3 length is 16 residues. Germline V CDR1 and CDR2: SGHTA, FQGNSA. As DNA, the CDR3 is TGTGCCAGCAGCCACAAGGGGGGCTCGATTAATTCACCCCTCCACTTC. Translating it yields CASSHKGGSINSPLHF.

J is TRBJ2-5 and V is TRBV7-6; no clear D gene. Gene TRBJ2-1 matches the end of the DNA better, so the J call may be wrong. CDR3 length: 12 residues. CDR1 is SGHVS, CDR2 FNYEAQ, per germline. The CDR3 DNA reads as TGTGCCAGCAGCTTACCGTACAATGAGCAGTTCTTC. Its protein product is CASSLPYNEQFF.

This chain uses TRBV10-2 with TRBJ1-2, with 11 bases aligning to TRBD1. Germline CDR1 reads WSHSY; CDR2 reads SAAADI. V was pared by 6 bases and J by 8 bases, with 5 bases of the junction left unmatched. The CDR3 covers 13 residues. The CDR3 spells CASRDRGQNGYTF. Here the CDR3 DNA reads TGCGCCAGCAGGGACAGGGGGCAGAACGGCTACACCTTC.

This sequence joins TRBV10-3 and TRBJ2-1; the match to TRBD2 covers 9 bases. The last part of the DNA fits TRBJ2-4 better; the J call may be wrong. Germline lookup yields CDR1 ENHRY and CDR2 SYGVKD. The CDR3 loop spans 18 amino acids. CDR3 in DNA: TGTGCCATCAGTGAGTCTTTTAGCGGGAGTTTTGATAAAAACATTCAGTACTTC. Its protein product is CAISESFSGSFDKNIQYF.

The rearrangement links TRBV12-3 or TRBV12-4 to TRBJ1-1; D gene ambiguous. V was trimmed by 3 bases and J by 4 bases, leaving 6 bases between them. This CDR3 is 12 amino acids long. CDR3 sequence reads: CASSLGFTEAFF. The DNA for the CDR3 is TGTGCCAGCAGTTTGGGTTTCACTGAAGCTTTCTTT.

CDR3 region: CASRSPVGLATDTQYF. The CDR3 nucleotides are TGTGCCAGCAGGTCCCCCGTGGGACTAGCGACAGATACGCAGTATTTT. The chain uses TRBV6-8 and TRBJ2-3; TRBD2 matches at 10 bases. V lost 6 bases to trimming and J lost 3 bases; unmatched junction nucleotides: 9. The CDR3 spans 16 residues. Germline CDR1 reads MNHGY; CDR2 reads SAAAGT.

This clonotype was detected once. V and J are TRBV4-1 and TRBJ2-3; TRBD1 aligns across 9 bases. Germline V CDR1 and CDR2: MGHRA, YSYEKL. After removal of 6 bases from V and 7 bases from J, the junction contained 8 bases not matched to a gene. There are 14 residues in the CDR3. CDR3 residues: CASRAGQGLYTQYF. In DNA, the CDR3 is TGCGCCAGCAGGGCCGGACAGGGGTTGTATACGCAGTATTTT.

This clonotype was recorded at least ten times. V gene TRBV12-3 or TRBV12-4 combines with J gene TRBJ2-5; TRBD2 matches 12 bases. With V trimmed by 3 bases and J by 5 bases, 10 bases remained unmatched. There are 17 residues in the CDR3. CDR3 coding DNA: TGTGCCAGCAGTTTCAGGCCTAGCGGGAGGGCCGGGGAGACCCAGTACTTC. Protein sequence: CASSFRPSGRAGETQYF.

There are many counts of this clonotype. The CDR3 does not close with the conserved phenylalanine or tryptophan, likely indicating a read error. Because the CDR3's place on the DNA is in doubt, the DNA is left out and the CDR3 is given as listed by TCRdb. The rearrangement joins TRBV7-2 to TRBJ2-7; the DNA was not compared with TRBD1, the D call given in the table. Germline CDR1 is SGHTA and CDR2 is FQGNSA. The CDR3 is 17 residues long, counting both termini. The CDR3 loop is CASSLGTGGIYGYTFGS.

This chain uses TRBV24-1 with TRBJ2-5; 9 bases fit TRBD1. The CDR3 loop spans 17 amino acids. V was pared by 3 bases and J by 6 bases, with 13 bases of the junction left unmatched. Germline values: CDR1 KGHDR, CDR2 SFDVKD. The DNA for the CDR3 is TGTGCCACCAGTGATCCGAACCCCGGGACAGGGCATAAGACCCAGTACTTC. Residues: CATSDPNPGTGHKTQYF.

This chain connects TRBV7-9 to TRBJ2-7, with D uncertain. The V gene lost 4 bases and the J gene lost 3 bases, with 7 bases spanning the gap. The CDR3 has 12 amino acids. Germline CDR1 and CDR2: SEHNR and FQNEAQ (reference sequence). This CDR3 reads CASSSMIYEQYF. The CDR3 DNA follows: TGTGCCAGCAGCTCGATGATCTACGAGCAGTACTTC.

The CDR3 reads CASRHGTSGRDTQYF. In DNA form, the CDR3 reads TGTGCCAGCAGGCATGGGACTAGTGGCAGGGATACGCAGTATTTT. The V call is TRBV11-2, the J call TRBJ2-3, with TRBD2 identical over 8 bases. V gave up 6 bases and J gave up 6 bases; unmatched junction bases: 11. CDR3 length: 15 amino acids. The V gene's germline CDR1 is SGHAT and CDR2 FQNNGV.

The chain carries TRBV7-9 and TRBJ2-3; 8 bases are shared with TRBD2. Germline assignment: CDR1 SEHNR and CDR2 FQNEAQ (reference sequence). This CDR3 is 15 amino acids long. V lost 5 bases, J lost 3 bases, and 7 bases stayed unmatched. CDR3 sequence: CASSQAGEGTDTQYF. The DNA for the CDR3 is TGTGCCAGCAGCCAAGCGGGAGAAGGGACAGATACGCAGTATTTT.

This clonotype counts as medium-sized. This chain joins TRBV11-3 and TRBJ1-1; weak D call: TRBD1 (5 bases). Germline V gene lookup returns CDR1 SGHNT and CDR2 YENEEA. V dropped 5 bases and J dropped 3 bases, with 10 bases sitting between them. The CDR3 has 13 amino acids. The CDR3 DNA follows: TGTGCCAGCAGCCCCCGGGGGGACACTGAAGCTTTCTTT. It translates to CASSPRGDTEAFF.

The rearrangement joins TRBV12-3 or TRBV12-4 to TRBJ2-7, with 11 nucleotides matching TRBD1. This CDR3 is built from 14 residues. After removal of 6 bases from V and 0 bases from J, the junction contained 1 base not matched to a gene. For the CDR3, the DNA is TGTGCCAGCAGCGGGACAGGGGGCTCCTACGAGCAGTACTTC. Its translation: CASSGTGGSYEQYF.

The chain uses TRBV12-3 or TRBV12-4 and TRBJ2-1; D gene unclear. V was clipped by 5 bases and J by 4 bases, with 12 bases between them. The CDR3 sequence is 14 residues long. CDR3 in amino acids: CASSPVSVYNEQFF. The CDR3 coding sequence is TGTGCCAGCAGTCCGGTCTCCGTGTACAATGAGCAGTTCTTC.

V and J are TRBV6-5 and TRBJ2-1, with TRBD1 as a possible D gene (5 bases). CDR3 length equals 15 residues. The V gene lost 4 bases and the J gene lost 0 bases, with 10 bases spanning the gap. Germline V gives CDR1 MNHEY, CDR2 SVGAGI. The CDR3 nucleotides are TGTGCCAGCAGTTCAGACAGACTCTCCTACAATGAGCAGTTCTTC. Translation gives CASSSDRLSYNEQFF.

J is TRBJ2-5 and V is TRBV11-3; tentative D call: TRBD1 (5 bases). Germline CDR1 reads SGHNT; CDR2 reads YENEEA. V lost 1 base, J lost 4 bases, and 16 bases lay in between. The CDR3 is 16 residues long. DNA for the CDR3: TGTGCCAGCAGCTTAGTGTCGTGGGGCAAGTCAGAGACCCAGTACTTC. This gives the protein CASSLVSWGKSETQYF.

The gene calls are TRBV7-8 and TRBJ2-1, with D tentatively TRBD2 (6 bases). The germline V gene has CDR1 SGHVS and CDR2 FQNEAQ. Trimming cost V 2 bases and J 13 bases, with 21 bases left between them. The length of the CDR3 is 15 residues. The CDR3 loop is CASSLMGGFQETQFF. DNA of the CDR3: TGTGCCAGCAGCTTAATGGGAGGTTTCCAAGAGACCCAGTTCTTC.

With respect to this clonotype: Because it lacks the conserved phenylalanine or tryptophan at the end, this CDR3 is likely a read error. The DNA is omitted, as the CDR3 cannot be located on it reliably, and the CDR3 follows TCRdb's listing. CDR3 loop: CASSEAPGRATSSTLGT. The chain recombines TRBV6-1 with TRBJ2-3; the table's D call, TRBD2, was not checked against the DNA. The CDR3 sequence runs 17 residues, both termini included. Germline lookup yields CDR1 MNHNS and CDR2 SASEGT.